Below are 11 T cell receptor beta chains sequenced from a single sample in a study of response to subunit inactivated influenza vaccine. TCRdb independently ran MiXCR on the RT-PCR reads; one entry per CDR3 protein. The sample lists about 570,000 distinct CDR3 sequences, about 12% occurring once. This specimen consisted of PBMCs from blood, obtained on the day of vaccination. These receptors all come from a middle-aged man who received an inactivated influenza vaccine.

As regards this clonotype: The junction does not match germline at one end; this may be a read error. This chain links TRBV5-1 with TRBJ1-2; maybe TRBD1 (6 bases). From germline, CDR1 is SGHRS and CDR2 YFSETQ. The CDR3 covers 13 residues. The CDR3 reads CASSFTGNYDYTF. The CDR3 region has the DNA TGCGCCAGCAGCTTTACAGGGAACTATGACTACACCTTC.

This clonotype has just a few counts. The DNA of the CDR3 is TGCGCCAGCAGCGGCGGGGGGCCCTCGGATACGCAGTATTTT. Its protein is CASSGGGPSDTQYF. V and J are TRBV5-1 and TRBJ2-3, with 8 bases that match TRBD2. This CDR3 is 14 amino acids long. The trim removed 4 bases at V and 6 bases at J, leaving 7 bases unmatched. CDR1 is SGHRS, CDR2 YFSETQ, per germline.

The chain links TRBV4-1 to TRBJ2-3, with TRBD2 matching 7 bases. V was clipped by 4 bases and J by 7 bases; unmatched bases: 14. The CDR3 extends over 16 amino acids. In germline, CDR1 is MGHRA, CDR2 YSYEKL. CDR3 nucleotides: TGCGCCAGCAGCCGAGGCGTTGCGGGAGTACTGAATACGCAGTATTTT. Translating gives CASSRGVAGVLNTQYF.

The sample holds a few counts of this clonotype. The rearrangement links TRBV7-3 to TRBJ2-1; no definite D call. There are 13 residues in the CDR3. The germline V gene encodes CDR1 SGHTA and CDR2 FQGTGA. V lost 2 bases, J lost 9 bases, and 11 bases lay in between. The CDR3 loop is CASSLQKSLEQFF. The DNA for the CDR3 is TGTGCCAGCAGCTTACAGAAGTCCCTTGAGCAGTTCTTC.

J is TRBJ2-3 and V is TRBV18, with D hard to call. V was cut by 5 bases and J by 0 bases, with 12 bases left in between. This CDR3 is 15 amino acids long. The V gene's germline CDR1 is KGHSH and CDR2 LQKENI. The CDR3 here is CASSRYSASTDTQYF. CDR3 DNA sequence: TGTGCCAGCTCAAGATACTCCGCTAGCACAGATACGCAGTATTTT.

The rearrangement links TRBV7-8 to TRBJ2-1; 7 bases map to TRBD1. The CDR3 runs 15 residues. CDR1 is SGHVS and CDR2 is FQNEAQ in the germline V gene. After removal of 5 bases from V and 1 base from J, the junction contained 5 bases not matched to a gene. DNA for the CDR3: TGTGCCAGCAGCCCCACAGGGGATTCCTACAATGAGCAGTTCTTC. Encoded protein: CASSPTGDSYNEQFF.

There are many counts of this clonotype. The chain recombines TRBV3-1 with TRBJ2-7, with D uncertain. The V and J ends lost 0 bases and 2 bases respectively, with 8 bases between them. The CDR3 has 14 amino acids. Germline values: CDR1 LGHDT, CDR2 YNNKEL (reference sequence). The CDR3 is CASSQEVYTYEQYF. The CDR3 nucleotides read TGTGCCAGCAGCCAAGAAGTCTATACCTACGAGCAGTACTTC.

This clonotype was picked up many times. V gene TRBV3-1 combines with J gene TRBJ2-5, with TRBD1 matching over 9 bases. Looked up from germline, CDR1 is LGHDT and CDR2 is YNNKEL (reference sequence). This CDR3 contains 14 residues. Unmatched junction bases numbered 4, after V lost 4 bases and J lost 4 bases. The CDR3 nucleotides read TGTGCCAGCAGCCGCCGGGACAGGGTAGAGACCCAGTACTTC. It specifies CASSRRDRVETQYF.

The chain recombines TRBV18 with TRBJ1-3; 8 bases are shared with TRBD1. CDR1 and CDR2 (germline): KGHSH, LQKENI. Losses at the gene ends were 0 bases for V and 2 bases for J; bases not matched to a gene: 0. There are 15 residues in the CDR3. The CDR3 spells CASSPPTGAGNTIYF. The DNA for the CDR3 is TGTGCCAGCTCACCACCGACAGGGGCTGGAAACACCATATATTTT.

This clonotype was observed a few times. The CDR3 region is CASSPAAVHTGELFF. Here the CDR3 DNA reads TGTGCCAGCAGTCCGGCGGCAGTTCACACCGGGGAGCTGTTTTTT. This chain joins TRBV28 and TRBJ2-2; no clear D. The germline V and J ends were trimmed by 5 bases and 3 bases, with 13 bases remaining between them. This CDR3 has 15 amino acids. Germline CDR1 and CDR2: MDHEN and SYDVKM.

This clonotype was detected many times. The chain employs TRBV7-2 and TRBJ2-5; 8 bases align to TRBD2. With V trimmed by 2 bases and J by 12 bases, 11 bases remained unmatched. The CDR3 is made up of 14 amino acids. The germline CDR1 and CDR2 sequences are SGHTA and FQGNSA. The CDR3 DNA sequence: TGTGCCAGCAGCTTAAGCGACGGGAGGGGGGTTAAGTACTTC. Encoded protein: CASSLSDGRGVKYF. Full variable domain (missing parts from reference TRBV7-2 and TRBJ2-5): GAGVSQSPSNKVTEKGKDVELRCDPISGHTALYWYRQSLGQGLEFLIYFQGNSAPDKSGLPSDRFSAERTGGSVSTLTIQRTQQEDSAVYLCASSLSDGRGVKYFGPGTRLLVL.